The entry below gives a single T cell receptor (beta chain) sequence along with its context. Trimming took 3 bases from V and 3 from J; bases not matched to a gene: 2. CDR1 and CDR2 (germline): MGHRA, YSYEKL. The CDR3 runs to 14 residues. This entry belongs to a study of cytomegalovirus exposure and HLA in healthy donors. Both 60 Vbeta primers and 13 Jbeta primers went into the PCR. Clones were sequenced by immunoSEQ multiplex PCR, and TCRdb holds only the in-frame ones, with some missing. The data show under 200,000 clones, with roughly 90% seen just once and approximately 0.31% held by the top ten. The TCR sequence derives from a woman aged 30 to 39 in good health and CMV-seronegative. The chain uses TRBV4-1 and TRBJ2-7; 10 bases map to TRBD1. The source material was PBMCs. CDR3 loop: CASSQWTGGYEQYF. The DNA of the CDR3 is TGCGCCAGCAGCCAGTGGACAGGGGGCTACGAGCAGTACTTC.